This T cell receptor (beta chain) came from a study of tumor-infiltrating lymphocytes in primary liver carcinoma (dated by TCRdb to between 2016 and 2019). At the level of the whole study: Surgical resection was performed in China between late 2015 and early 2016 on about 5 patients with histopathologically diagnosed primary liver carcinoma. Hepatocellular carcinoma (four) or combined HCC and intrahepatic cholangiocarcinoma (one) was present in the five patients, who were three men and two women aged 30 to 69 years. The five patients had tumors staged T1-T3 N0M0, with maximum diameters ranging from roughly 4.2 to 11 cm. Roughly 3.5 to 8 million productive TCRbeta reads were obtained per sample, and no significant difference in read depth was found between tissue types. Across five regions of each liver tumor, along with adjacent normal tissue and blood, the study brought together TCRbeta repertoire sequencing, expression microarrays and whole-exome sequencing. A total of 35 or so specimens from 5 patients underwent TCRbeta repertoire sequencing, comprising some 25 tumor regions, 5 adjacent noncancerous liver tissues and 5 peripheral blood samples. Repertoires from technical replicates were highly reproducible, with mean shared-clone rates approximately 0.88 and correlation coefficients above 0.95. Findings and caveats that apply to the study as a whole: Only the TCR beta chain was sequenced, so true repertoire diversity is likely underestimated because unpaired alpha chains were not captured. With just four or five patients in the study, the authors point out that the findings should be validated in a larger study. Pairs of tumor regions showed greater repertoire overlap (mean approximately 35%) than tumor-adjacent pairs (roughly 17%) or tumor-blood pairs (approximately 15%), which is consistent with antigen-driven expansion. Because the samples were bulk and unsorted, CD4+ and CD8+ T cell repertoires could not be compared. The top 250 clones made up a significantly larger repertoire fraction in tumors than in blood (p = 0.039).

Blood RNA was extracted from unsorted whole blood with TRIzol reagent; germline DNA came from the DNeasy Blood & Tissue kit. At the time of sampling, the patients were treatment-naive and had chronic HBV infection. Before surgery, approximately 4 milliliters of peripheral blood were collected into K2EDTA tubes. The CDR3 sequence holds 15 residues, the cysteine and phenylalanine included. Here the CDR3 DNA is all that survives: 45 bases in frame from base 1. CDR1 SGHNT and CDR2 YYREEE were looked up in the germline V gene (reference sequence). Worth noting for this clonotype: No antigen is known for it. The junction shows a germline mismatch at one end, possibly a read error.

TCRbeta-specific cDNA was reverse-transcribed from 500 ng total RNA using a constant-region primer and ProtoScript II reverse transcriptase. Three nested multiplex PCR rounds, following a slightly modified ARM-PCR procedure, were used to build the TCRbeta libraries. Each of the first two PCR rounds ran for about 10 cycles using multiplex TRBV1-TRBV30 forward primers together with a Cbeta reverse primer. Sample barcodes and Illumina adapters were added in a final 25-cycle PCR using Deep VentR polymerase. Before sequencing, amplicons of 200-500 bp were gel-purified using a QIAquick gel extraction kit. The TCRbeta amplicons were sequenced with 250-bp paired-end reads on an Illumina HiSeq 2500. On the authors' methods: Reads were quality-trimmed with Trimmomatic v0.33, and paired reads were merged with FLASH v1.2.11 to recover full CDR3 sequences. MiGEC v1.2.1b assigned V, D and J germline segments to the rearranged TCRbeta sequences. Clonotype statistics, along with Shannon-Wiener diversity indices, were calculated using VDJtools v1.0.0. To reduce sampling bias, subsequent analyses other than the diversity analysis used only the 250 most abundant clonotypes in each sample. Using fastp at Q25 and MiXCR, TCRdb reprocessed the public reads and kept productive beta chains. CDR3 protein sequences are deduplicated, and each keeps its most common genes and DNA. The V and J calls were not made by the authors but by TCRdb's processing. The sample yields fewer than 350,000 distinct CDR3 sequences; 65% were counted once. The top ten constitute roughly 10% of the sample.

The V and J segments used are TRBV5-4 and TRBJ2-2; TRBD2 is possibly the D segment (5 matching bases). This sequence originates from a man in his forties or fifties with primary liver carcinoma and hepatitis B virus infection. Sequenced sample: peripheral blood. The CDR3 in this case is CASSLARRNTGELLF. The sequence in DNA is TGTGCCAGCAGCTTGGCCAGGAGGAACACCGGGGAGCTGTTGTTT. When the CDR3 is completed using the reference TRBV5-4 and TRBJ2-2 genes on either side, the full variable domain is ETGVTQSPTHLIKTRGQQVTLRCSSQSGHNTVSWYQQALGQGPQFIFQYYREEENGRGNFPPRFSGLQFPNYSSELNVNALELDDSALYLCASSLARRNTGELLFGEGSRLTVL.